The 11 T cell receptor beta chains given below trace back to one sample, sequenced in a study. MiXCR, applied by TCRdb to the 5' RACE reads, yields one record per CDR3 protein. The data show more than 45,000 distinct CDR3 sequences, roughly 28% seen once. Sequenced: tumor-infiltrating memory CD4+ T cells sorted from the breast tumor. Sample subset: memory CD4+ T cells, CD4+CD45RO+CD25-. The receptors derive from a female donor with breast cancer.

In this sample, this clonotype turned up a few times. The chain joins TRBV5-1 to TRBJ2-1; TRBD1 or TRBD2 may be the D gene (5 bases each). The CDR3 has 17 residues. Germline CDR1 SGHRS, CDR2 YFSETQ. V lost 5 bases and J lost 6, with 24 bases in between. The CDR3 coding sequence is TGCGCCAGCAGTAAGGGTCTATCCGATTTCGGGGCCAATGAGCAGTTCTTC. Translating gives CASSKGLSDFGANEQFF.

The chain employs TRBV5-1 and TRBJ2-6, with a weak D call TRBD1 (5 bases). Germline V gene data show CDR1 as SGHRS and CDR2 as YFSETQ. The CDR3 extends over 14 amino acids. V was trimmed by 5 bases and J by 0 bases, leaving 6 bases between them. The CDR3 loop reads CASRDSSGANVLTF. The CDR3 nucleotides read TGCGCCAGCAGAGACAGCTCTGGGGCCAACGTCCTGACTTTC.

The V call is TRBV6-5, the J call TRBJ2-7, with 8 bases that match TRBD2. CDR3 length: 14 amino acids. The junction had 14 bases not matched to a gene; V was cut back by 4 bases and J by 12 bases. CDR1 and CDR2 from the germline V gene are MNHEY and SVGAGI. The CDR3 coding sequence is TGTGCCAGCAGTTCCGGGGGGGAGAGACTAGGGACGTACTTC. Translated, it gives CASSSGGERLGTYF.

In this sample, this clonotype turned up a few times. The J gene is TRBJ2-1, the V gene TRBV7-2; 13 positions match TRBD2. The V gene's germline CDR1 is SGHTA and CDR2 FQGNSA. The V gene end was trimmed by 4 bases and the J gene end by 6 bases; junction bases not matched to a gene: 6. The CDR3 sequence is 16 residues long. CDR3 amino acids: CASSSPGTSGANEQFF. The CDR3 region has the DNA TGTGCCAGCAGCTCCCCCGGGACTAGCGGGGCCAATGAGCAGTTCTTC. Drawing the rest from reference TRBV7-2 and TRBJ2-1, the complete variable domain is GAGVSQSPSNKVTEKGKDVELRCDPISGHTALYWYRQSLGQGLEFLIYFQGNSAPDKSGLPSDRFSAERTGGSVSTLTIQRTQQEDSAVYLCASSSPGTSGANEQFFGPGTRLTVL.

The sample holds many counts of this clonotype. The rearrangement links TRBV20-1 to TRBJ2-7; D not certain. Per the germline V gene, CDR1 is DFQATT and CDR2 is SNEGSKA (reference sequence). The CDR3 runs 12 residues. V was shortened by 2 bases and J by 0 bases, with 5 bases between the two germline ends. In nucleotides, the CDR3 is TGCAGTGCTAGACCGGGCTCCTACGAGCAGTACTTC. It translates to CSARPGSYEQYF.

The V gene is TRBV6-5, the J gene TRBJ1-1; possibly TRBD1 for D (6 bases). The ends were cut back, 6 bases at V and 1 base at J, with 12 bases in the middle. Germline V lookup: CDR1 MNHEY, CDR2 SVGAGI. The CDR3 runs to 14 residues. The CDR3 protein is CASRRDISNTEAFF. CDR3 sequence (DNA): TGTGCCAGCAGGCGGGACATCTCGAACACTGAAGCTTTCTTT.

The rearrangement uses TRBV28 and TRBJ2-5, with a tentative D call TRBD2 (6 bases). Trimming left V 7 bases short and J 1 base short, with 13 bases between. The length of the CDR3 is 14 residues. CDR1 MDHEN and CDR2 SYDVKM come from the germline V gene. The CDR3 DNA reads TGTGCCAGCACTCGAGGAGGGACCCAAGAGACCCAGTACTTC. Its protein is CASTRGGTQETQYF.

There are a few counts of this clonotype. The gene calls are TRBV6-5 and TRBJ2-2, with D possibly TRBD1 on 6 matching bases. The length of the CDR3 is 14 residues. The V and J ends lost 6 bases and 1 base respectively, with 9 bases between them. Germline assignment: CDR1 MNHEY and CDR2 SVGAGI. The CDR3 DNA sequence: TGTGCCAGCAGACAACAGGGGAACACCGGGGAGCTGTTTTTT. Translating gives CASRQQGNTGELFF.

This clonotype was seen only a few times. V gene TRBV20-1 combines with J gene TRBJ2-7, with D unresolved. The CDR3 runs 13 residues. The germline V gene has CDR1 DFQATT and CDR2 SNEGSKA (reference sequence). This CDR3 reads CSGSRSPTYEQYF. DNA of the CDR3: TGCAGCGGATCTAGGAGCCCAACCTACGAGCAGTACTTC.

This rearrangement joins TRBV6-1 to TRBJ1-2; no clear D gene. V was trimmed by 7 bases and J by 5 bases, leaving 14 bases between them. CDR1 is MNHNS, CDR2 SASEGT, per germline. The CDR3 sequence is 13 residues long. CDR3 bases: TGTGCCAGCACCCCCCGGTTGGGTTATGGCTACACCTTC. It yields the protein CASTPRLGYGYTF.

The chain uses TRBV7-2 and TRBJ1-6; tentatively, D is TRBD1 (5 bases). The CDR3 length is 15 residues. Germline V gene lookup returns CDR1 SGHTA and CDR2 FQGNSA. Trimming cost V 8 bases and J 12 bases, with 23 bases left between them. CDR3 region: CASRKDIVGVLPLHF. For the CDR3, the DNA is TGTGCCAGCCGAAAGGACATTGTAGGCGTTTTACCCCTCCACTTT.